The 19 T cell receptor beta chains reported below all come from one sample, sequenced in a study of T cell responses to AZD1222 COVID-19 vaccine. Profiling relied on immunoSEQ multiplex PCR, and the TCRdb table lists in-frame clones only, not all of them. The table records about 180,000 clones, 90% to 95% of them present only once. Sequencing was performed on peripheral blood, taken 28 days after the second dose of the MenACWY control vaccine. These receptors originate from an adult who received the MenACWY meningococcal vaccine as a control.

This clone was observed once. The chain has TRBV4-3 and TRBJ2-5, with D possibly called TRBD1 or TRBD2 (5 bases each). The CDR3 length is 15 residues. CDR1 is LGHNA, CDR2 YSLEER, per germline. V was pared by 3 bases and J by 2 bases, with 13 bases between. This CDR3 reads CASSQDAGRQETQYF. Written as DNA, the CDR3 is TGCGCCAGCAGCCAGGATGCAGGGAGACAAGAGACCCAGTACTTC.

This sequence joins TRBV19 and TRBJ2-2; D is ambiguous. CDR1 is LNHDA, CDR2 SQIVND, per germline (reference sequence). Trimming removed 3 bases from V and 3 bases from J, with 8 bases in between. The CDR3 has 14 residues. The CDR3 sequence is CASSIPAYTGELFF. CDR3 DNA: TGTGCCAGTAGTATCCCCGCTTACACCGGGGAGCTGTTTTTT.

The sample holds one count of this clone. The rearrangement joins TRBV19 to TRBJ2-1; D perhaps matches TRBD2 (7 bases). Germline CDR1 reads LNHDA; CDR2 reads SQIVND (reference sequence). The germline V and J ends were trimmed by 1 base and 2 bases, with 9 bases remaining between them. The CDR3 has 15 residues. In DNA, the CDR3 is TGTGCCAGTAGTATAGCGGGGGGCCCCTACAATGAGCAGTTCTTC. Protein product: CASSIAGGPYNEQFF.

V and J are TRBV7-2 and TRBJ1-5, with D maybe TRBD1 (6 bases). The CDR3 contains 15 residues. The V end was cut by 1 base, the J end by 2 bases, with 9 bases between. In germline, CDR1 is SGHTA, CDR2 FQGNSA. CDR3 nucleotides: TGTGCCAGCAGCTTAGTAGGGGGAGGCAATCAGCCCCAGCATTTT. Protein sequence: CASSLVGGGNQPQHF.

The rearrangement uses TRBV6-7 and TRBJ2-5; the match to TRBD1 covers 10 bases. TRBV6-7 is an ORF for which the function is uncertain. V shed 7 bases, J shed 10 bases, and the junction held 3 bases outside the gene matches. The CDR3 totals 11 residues. The CDR3 loop reads CASTGQGIQYF. For the CDR3, the DNA is TGTGCCAGCACGGGACAGGGGATCCAGTACTTC.

V usage is TRBV6-5 and J usage is TRBJ1-1, with a possible D match to TRBD1 (5 bases). The V end was cut by 6 bases, the J end by 1 base, with 12 bases between. Per the germline V gene, CDR1 is MNHEY and CDR2 is SVGAGI. The CDR3 has 14 amino acids. The CDR3 DNA reads as TGTGCCAGCAGGGAGCCCAGGGCGAACACTGAAGCTTTCTTT. This gives the protein CASREPRANTEAFF.

V is TRBV4-1 and J is TRBJ1-5; D is ambiguous. This CDR3 is built from 14 residues. Trimming took 1 base from V and 0 from J, leaving 4 bases between them. CDR1 is MGHRA and CDR2 is YSYEKL in the germline V gene. The CDR3 region has the DNA TGCGCCAGCAGCCAAGGTAATAGCAATCAGCCCCAGCATTTT. Its protein product is CASSQGNSNQPQHF.

The chain carries TRBV28 and TRBJ2-5, with D possibly being TRBD2 (5 bases). CDR1 and CDR2 from the germline V gene are MDHEN and SYDVKM. CDR3 length: 14 amino acids. V lost 1 base and J 2 bases, leaving 8 bases between the germline ends. The CDR3 nucleotides are TGTGCCAGCAGTTTATCGGACTGGCAAGAGACCCAGTACTTC. Its translation: CASSLSDWQETQYF.

The chain carries TRBV6-5 and TRBJ2-5; D is tentatively TRBD1 or TRBD2 (7 bases each). Germline loops: CDR1 MNHEY, CDR2 SVGAGI. Trimming left V 6 bases short and J 5 bases short, with 19 bases between. The CDR3 runs to 15 residues. CDR3: CASRNRGGGGETQYF. CDR3 nucleotide sequence: TGTGCCAGCAGAAACCGGGGAGGGGGCGGCGAGACCCAGTACTTC.

V usage is TRBV6-5 and J usage is TRBJ2-1, with a possible D match to TRBD1 (6 bases). CDR1 is MNHEY, CDR2 SVGAGI, per germline. Trimming took off 6 bases at V and 10 bases at J, with 16 bases between the two ends. The CDR3 is made up of 13 amino acids. The DNA for the CDR3 is TGTGCCAGCAGACAACAGGGAGCAGGGGAGCAGTTCTTC. Its protein product is CASRQQGAGEQFF.

The chain recombines TRBV6-2 or TRBV6-3 with TRBJ1-2; 7 bases line up with TRBD1. CDR3 length: 15 residues. Germline V gene data show CDR1 as MNHEY and CDR2 as SVGEGT. With 5 bases clipped from V and 0 bases from J, the junction kept 6 bases outside the gene matches. Here the CDR3 reads CASSRPGTANYGYTF. The CDR3 DNA reads as TGTGCCAGCAGTCGACCCGGGACAGCTAACTATGGCTACACCTTC.

The chain employs TRBV12-3 or TRBV12-4 and TRBJ1-1; D is unclear. This CDR3 is 11 amino acids long. Trimming took 8 bases from V and 3 from J, leaving 7 bases between them. DNA of the CDR3: TGTGCCAGCGGGATGGACACTGAAGCTTTCTTT. Protein: CASGMDTEAFF.

This chain links TRBV6-2 or TRBV6-3 with TRBJ2-5, with no clear D. V dropped 6 bases and J dropped 2 bases, with 7 bases sitting between them. From germline, CDR1 is MNHEY and CDR2 SVGEGT. The CDR3 contains 12 residues. CDR3 in amino acids: CASSLTQETQYF. The CDR3 bases are TGTGCCAGCAGCCTGACACAAGAGACCCAGTACTTC.

The V and J genes are TRBV20-1 and TRBJ1-2, with D hard to call. The CDR3 covers 11 residues. CDR1 DFQATT and CDR2 SNEGSKA come from the germline V gene (reference sequence). CDR3: CRAISSYGYTF. The CDR3 nucleotides read TGCAGGGCGATCTCGAGCTATGGCTACACCTTC.

The chain links TRBV18 to TRBJ1-6, with unresolved D. The CDR3 is 15 residues long. Trimming took 4 bases from V and 10 from J, leaving 17 bases between them. Germline V gene data show CDR1 as KGHSH and CDR2 as LQKENI. CDR3 loop: CASSLNDPARSPLHF. The CDR3 DNA reads as TGTGCCAGCTCACTTAATGATCCGGCGCGCTCACCCCTCCACTTT.

This clone was seen only a few times. The chain couples TRBV29-1 to TRBJ2-5; D is perhaps TRBD2 (6 bases). Deletions cut 6 bases from V and 4 bases from J, with 12 bases between. From germline, CDR1 is SQVTM and CDR2 ANQGSEA. The CDR3 has 12 residues. The CDR3 spells CSVVPGGETQYF. CDR3 nucleotide sequence: TGCAGCGTGGTCCCCGGGGGAGAGACCCAGTACTTC.

This clone was found once. V gene TRBV29-1 combines with J gene TRBJ1-1; D perhaps matches TRBD1 (5 bases). The V gene's germline CDR1 is SQVTM and CDR2 ANQGSEA. Deletions cut 6 bases from V and 1 base from J, with 9 bases between. CDR3 length: 12 residues. This CDR3 is CSVQQANTEAFF. The DNA for the CDR3 is TGCAGCGTGCAACAGGCGAACACTGAAGCTTTCTTT.

V usage is TRBV4-1 and J usage is TRBJ2-7, with 10 bases fitting TRBD1. The V and J ends lost 0 bases and 6 bases, in that order; junction bases with no gene match: 14. This CDR3 is built from 18 residues. CDR1 and CDR2 (germline): MGHRA, YSYEKL. The CDR3 region is CASSQDPSPGQGPSEQYF. The CDR3 DNA sequence: TGCGCCAGCAGCCAAGACCCCTCCCCGGGACAGGGGCCGAGCGAGCAGTACTTC.

This rearrangement joins TRBV18 to TRBJ1-3; 10 nucleotides align to TRBD1. The V gene end was trimmed by 3 bases and the J gene end by 0 bases; junction bases not matched to a gene: 5. The CDR3 sequence is 17 residues long. In germline, CDR1 is KGHSH, CDR2 LQKENI. The CDR3 loop reads CASSPRQGASSGNTIYF. CDR3 DNA sequence: TGTGCCAGCTCACCTCGACAGGGGGCAAGCTCTGGAAACACCATATATTTT. Using reference TRBV18 and TRBJ1-3 for the parts outside the CDR3, the full variable domain is NAGVMQNPRHLVRRRGQEARLRCSPMKGHSHVYWYRQLPEEGLKFMVYLQKENIIDESGMPKERFSAEFPKEGPSILRIQQVVRGDSAAYFCASSPRQGASSGNTIYFGEGSWLTVV.